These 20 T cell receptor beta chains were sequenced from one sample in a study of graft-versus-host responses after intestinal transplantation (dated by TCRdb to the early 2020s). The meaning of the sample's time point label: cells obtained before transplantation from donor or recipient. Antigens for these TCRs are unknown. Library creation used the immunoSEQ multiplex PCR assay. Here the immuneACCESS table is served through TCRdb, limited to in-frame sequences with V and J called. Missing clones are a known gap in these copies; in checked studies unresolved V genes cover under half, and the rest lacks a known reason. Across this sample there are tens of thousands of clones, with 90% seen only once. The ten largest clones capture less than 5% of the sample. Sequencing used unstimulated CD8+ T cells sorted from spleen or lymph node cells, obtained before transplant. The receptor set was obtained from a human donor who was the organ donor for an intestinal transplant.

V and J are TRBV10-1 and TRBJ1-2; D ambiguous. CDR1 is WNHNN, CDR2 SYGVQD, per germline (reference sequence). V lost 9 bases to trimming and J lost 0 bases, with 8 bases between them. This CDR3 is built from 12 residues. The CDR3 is CASSQSNYGYTF. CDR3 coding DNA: TGCGCCAGTAGCCAGTCTAACTATGGCTACACCTTC.

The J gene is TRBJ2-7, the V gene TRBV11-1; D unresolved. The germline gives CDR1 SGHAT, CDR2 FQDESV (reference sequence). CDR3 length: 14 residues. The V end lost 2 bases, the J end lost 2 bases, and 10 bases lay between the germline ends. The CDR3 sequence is CASSLSGFAYEQYV. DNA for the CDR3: TGTGCCAGCAGCTTATCAGGTTTCGCCTACGAGCAGTACGTC.

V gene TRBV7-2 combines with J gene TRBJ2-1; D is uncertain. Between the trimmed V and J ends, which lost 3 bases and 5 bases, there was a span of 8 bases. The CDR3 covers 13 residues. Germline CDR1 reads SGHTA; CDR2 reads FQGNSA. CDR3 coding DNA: TGTGCCAGCAGCTTCCAACTAAACAATGAGCAGTTCTTC. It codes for CASSFQLNNEQFF.

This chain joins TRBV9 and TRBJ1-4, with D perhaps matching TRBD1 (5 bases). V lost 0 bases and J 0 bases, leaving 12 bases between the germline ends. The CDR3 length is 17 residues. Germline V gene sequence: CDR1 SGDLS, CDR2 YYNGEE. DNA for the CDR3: TGTGCCAGCAGCGTAGCTAGGGGCCCCTCAACTAATGAAAAACTGTTTTTT. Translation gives CASSVARGPSTNEKLFF.

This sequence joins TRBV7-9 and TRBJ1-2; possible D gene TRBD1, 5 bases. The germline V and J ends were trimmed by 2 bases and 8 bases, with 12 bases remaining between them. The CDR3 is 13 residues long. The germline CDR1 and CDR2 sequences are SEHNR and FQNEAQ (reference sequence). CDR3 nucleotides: TGTGCCAGCAGCTTAATGACAGTCGGCGGCTACACCTTC. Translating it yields CASSLMTVGGYTF.

The CDR3 nucleotides read TGCGCCAGCAGCCAAGTTTTGAGGCGACTAGCGTTCAATGAGCAGTTCTTC. Translating it yields CASSQVLRRLAFNEQFF. This chain links TRBV4-1 with TRBJ2-1; 8 bases map to TRBD2. The V gene end was trimmed by 1 base and the J gene end by 6 bases; junction bases not matched to a gene: 11. The CDR3 covers 17 residues. The germline V gene has CDR1 MGHRA and CDR2 YSYEKL.

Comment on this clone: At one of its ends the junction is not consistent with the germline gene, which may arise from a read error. CDR3 nucleotide sequence: TGTGCCAGCAGCACCGGGACAGGGGATGAGGTTCGCCAATTT. Amino acids: CASSTGTGDEVRQF. This chain joins TRBV5-6 and TRBJ1-3, with 10 positions matching TRBD1. The CDR3 has 14 amino acids. The germline V gene encodes CDR1 SGHDT and CDR2 YYEEEE.

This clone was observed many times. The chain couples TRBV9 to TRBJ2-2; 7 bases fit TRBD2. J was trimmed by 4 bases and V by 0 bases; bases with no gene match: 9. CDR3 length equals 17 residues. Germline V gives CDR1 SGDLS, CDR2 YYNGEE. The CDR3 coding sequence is TGTGCCAGCAGCGTAGAAATCGGGGGGTCAATCACCGGGGAGCTGTTTTTT. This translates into CASSVEIGGSITGELFF.

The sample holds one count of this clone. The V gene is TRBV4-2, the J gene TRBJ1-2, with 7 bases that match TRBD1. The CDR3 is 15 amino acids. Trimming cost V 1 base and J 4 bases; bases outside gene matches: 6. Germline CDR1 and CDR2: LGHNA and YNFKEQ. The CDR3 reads CASSQGEGGAYGYTF. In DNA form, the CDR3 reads TGTGCCAGCAGCCAAGGTGAAGGGGGCGCCTATGGCTACACCTTC.

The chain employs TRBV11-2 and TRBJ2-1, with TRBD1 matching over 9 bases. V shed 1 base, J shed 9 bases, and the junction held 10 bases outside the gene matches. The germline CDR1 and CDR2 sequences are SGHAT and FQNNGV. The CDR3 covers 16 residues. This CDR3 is CASSLVVGQGLSEQFF. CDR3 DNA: TGTGCCAGCAGCTTAGTGGTTGGACAGGGGCTCAGTGAGCAGTTCTTC.

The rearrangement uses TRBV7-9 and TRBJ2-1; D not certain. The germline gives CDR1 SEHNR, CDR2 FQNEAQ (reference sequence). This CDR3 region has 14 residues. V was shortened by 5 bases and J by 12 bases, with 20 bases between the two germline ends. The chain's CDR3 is CASSKWARKPTQFF. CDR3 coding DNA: TGTGCCAGCAGCAAGTGGGCTCGAAAACCGACGCAGTTCTTC.

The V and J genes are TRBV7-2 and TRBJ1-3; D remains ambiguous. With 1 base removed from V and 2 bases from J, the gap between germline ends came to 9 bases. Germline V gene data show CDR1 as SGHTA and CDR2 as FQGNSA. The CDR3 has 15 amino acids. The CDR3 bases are TGTGCCAGCAGCTTAGGGGTCAGCGCTGGAAACACCATATATTTT. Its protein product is CASSLGVSAGNTIYF.

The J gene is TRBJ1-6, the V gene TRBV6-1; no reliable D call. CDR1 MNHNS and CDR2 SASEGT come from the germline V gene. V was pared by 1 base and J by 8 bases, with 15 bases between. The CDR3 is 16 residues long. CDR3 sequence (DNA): TGTGCCAGCAGTGAAGGACCCTCTTTGAGGGATTCACCCCTCCACTTT. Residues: CASSEGPSLRDSPLHF.

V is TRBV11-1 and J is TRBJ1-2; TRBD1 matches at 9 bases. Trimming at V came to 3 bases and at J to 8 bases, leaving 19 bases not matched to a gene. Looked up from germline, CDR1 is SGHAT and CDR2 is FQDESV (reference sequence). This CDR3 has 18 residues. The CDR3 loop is CASSLLTPGTGTSWGYTF. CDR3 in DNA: TGTGCCAGCAGCTTGTTGACCCCGGGGACAGGGACCTCATGGGGCTACACCTTC. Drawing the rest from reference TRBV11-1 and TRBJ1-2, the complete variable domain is EAEVAQSPRYKITEKSQAVAFWCDPISGHATLYWYRQILGQGPELLVQFQDESVVDDSQLPKDRFSAERLKGVDSTLKIQPAELGDSAMYLCASSLLTPGTGTSWGYTFGSGTRLTVV.

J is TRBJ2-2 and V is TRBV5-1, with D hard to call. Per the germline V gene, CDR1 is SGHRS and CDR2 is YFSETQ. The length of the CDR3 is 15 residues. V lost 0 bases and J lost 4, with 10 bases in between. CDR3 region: CASSLAGSGTGELFF. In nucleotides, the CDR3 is TGCGCCAGCAGCTTGGCCGGTTCAGGCACCGGGGAGCTGTTTTTT.

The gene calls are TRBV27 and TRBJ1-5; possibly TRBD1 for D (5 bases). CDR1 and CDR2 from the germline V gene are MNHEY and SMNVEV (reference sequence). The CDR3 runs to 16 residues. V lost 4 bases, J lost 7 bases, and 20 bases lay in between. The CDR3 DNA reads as TGTGCCAGCAGTTCCGACCGGACAAACTCTCGACAGCCCCAGCATTTT. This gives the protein CASSSDRTNSRQPQHF.

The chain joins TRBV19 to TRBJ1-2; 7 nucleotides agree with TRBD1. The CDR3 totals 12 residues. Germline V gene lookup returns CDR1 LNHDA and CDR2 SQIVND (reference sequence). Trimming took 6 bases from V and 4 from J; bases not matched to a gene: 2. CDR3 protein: CASRDRFYGYTF. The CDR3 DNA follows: TGTGCCAGTAGGGACAGGTTCTATGGCTACACCTTC.

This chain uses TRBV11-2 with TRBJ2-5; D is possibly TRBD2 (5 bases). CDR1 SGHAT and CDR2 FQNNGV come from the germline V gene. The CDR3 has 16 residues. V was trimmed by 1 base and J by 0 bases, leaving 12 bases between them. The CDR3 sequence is CASSLGVRVYQETQYF. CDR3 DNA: TGTGCCAGCAGCTTAGGCGTGCGGGTGTACCAAGAGACCCAGTACTTC.

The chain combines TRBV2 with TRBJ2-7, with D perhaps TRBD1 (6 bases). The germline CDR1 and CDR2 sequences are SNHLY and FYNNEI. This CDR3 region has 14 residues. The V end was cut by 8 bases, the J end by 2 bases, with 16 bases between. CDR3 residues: CASGRGRQAYEQYV. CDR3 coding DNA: TGTGCCAGCGGTCGGGGTAGACAGGCCTACGAGCAGTACGTC.

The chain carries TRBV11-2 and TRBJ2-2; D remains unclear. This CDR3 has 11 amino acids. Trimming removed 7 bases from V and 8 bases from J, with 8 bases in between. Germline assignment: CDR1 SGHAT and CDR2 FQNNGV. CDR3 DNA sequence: TGTGCCAGCACCCTCGGGGGGGAGCTGTTTTTT. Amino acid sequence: CASTLGGELFF.